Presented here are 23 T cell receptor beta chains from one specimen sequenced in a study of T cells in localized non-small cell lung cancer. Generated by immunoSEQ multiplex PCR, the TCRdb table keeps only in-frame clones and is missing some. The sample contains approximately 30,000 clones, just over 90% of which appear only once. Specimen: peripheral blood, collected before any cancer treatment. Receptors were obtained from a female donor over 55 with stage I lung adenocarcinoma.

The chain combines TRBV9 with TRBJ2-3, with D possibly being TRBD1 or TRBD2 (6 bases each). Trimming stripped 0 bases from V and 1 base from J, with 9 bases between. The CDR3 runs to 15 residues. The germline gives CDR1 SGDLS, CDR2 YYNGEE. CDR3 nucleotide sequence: TGTGCCAGCAGCGTAGTAGGGGGGCGCACAGATACGCAGTATTTT. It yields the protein CASSVVGGRTDTQYF. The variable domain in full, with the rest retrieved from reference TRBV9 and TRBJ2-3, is DSGVTQTPKHLITATGQRVTLRCSPRSGDLSVYWYQQSLDQGLQFLIQYYNGEERAKGNILERFSAQQFPDLHSELNLSSLELGDSALYFCASSVVGGRTDTQYFGPGTRLTVL.

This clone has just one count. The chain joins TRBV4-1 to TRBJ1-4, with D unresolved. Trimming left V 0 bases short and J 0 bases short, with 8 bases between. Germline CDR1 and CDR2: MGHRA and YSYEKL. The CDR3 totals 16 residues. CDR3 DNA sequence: TGCGCCAGCAGCCAAGATAAAATGGCAACTAATGAAAAACTGTTTTTT. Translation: CASSQDKMATNEKLFF.

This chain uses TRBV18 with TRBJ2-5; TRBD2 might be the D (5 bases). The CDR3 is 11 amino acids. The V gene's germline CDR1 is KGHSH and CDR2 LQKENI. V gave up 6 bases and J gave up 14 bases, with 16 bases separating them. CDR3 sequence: CASSAQEVPYF. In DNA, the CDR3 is TGTGCCAGCTCCGCCCAGGAGGTTCCCTACTTC.

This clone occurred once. The CDR3 nucleotides read TGTGCCAGCAGTTCACAGGGGAACACCGGGGAGCTGTTTTTT. Its translation is CASSSQGNTGELFF. This sequence joins TRBV28 and TRBJ2-2, with D possibly TRBD1 on 6 matching bases. The length of the CDR3 is 14 residues. The V and J ends lost 4 bases and 1 base respectively, with 7 bases between them. Germline loops: CDR1 MDHEN, CDR2 SYDVKM.

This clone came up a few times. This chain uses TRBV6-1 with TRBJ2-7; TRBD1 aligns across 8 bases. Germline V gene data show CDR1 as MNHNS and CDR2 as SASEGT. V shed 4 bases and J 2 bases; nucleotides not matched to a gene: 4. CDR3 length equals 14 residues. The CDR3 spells CASSVDRGPYEQYF. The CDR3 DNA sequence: TGTGCCAGCAGTGTTGACAGGGGTCCCTACGAGCAGTACTTC.

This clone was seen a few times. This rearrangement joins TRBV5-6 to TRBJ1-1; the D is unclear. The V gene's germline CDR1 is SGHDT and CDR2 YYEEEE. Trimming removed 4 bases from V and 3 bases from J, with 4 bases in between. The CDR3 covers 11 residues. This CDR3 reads CASSTYTEAFF. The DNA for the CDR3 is TGTGCCAGCAGCACCTACACTGAAGCTTTCTTT. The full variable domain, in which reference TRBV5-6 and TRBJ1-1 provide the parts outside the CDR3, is DAGVTQSPTHLIKTRGQQVTLRCSPKSGHDTVSWYQQALGQGPQFIFQYYEEEERQRGNFPDRFSGHQFPNYSSELNVNALLLGDSALYLCASSTYTEAFFGQGTRLTVV.

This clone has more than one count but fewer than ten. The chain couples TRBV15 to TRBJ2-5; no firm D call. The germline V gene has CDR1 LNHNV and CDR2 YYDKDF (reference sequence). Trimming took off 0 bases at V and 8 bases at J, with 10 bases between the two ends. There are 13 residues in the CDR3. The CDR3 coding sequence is TGTGCCACCAGCAGAGATCGGGCAAAAACCCAGTACTTC. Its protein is CATSRDRAKTQYF.

The CDR3 here is CSATTGGNTEAFF. CDR3 coding DNA: TGCAGCGCTACGACAGGGGGCAACACTGAAGCTTTCTTT. This chain uses TRBV29-1 with TRBJ1-1; TRBD1 matches at 10 bases. Per germline, CDR1 SQVTM and CDR2 ANQGSEA. J was trimmed by 2 bases and V by 7 bases; bases with no gene match: 4. The CDR3 is made up of 13 amino acids.

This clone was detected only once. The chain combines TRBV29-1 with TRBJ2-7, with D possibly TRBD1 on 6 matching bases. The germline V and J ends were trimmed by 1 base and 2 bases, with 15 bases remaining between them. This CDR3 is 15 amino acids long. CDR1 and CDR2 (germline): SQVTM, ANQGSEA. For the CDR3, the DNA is TGCAGCGTTGAAGTCCGGACAGAGATCGCCTACGAGCAGTACTTC. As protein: CSVEVRTEIAYEQYF.

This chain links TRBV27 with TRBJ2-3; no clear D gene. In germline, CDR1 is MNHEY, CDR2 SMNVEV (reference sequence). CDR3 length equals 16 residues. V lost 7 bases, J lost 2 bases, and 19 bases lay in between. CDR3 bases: TGTGCCAGCAACTCCGACCGGGCCCACCACACAGATACGCAGTATTTT. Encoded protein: CASNSDRAHHTDTQYF.

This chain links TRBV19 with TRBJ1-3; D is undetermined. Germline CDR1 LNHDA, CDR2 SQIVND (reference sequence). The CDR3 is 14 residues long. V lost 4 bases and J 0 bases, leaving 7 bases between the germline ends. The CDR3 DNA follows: TGTGCCAGTAGTAAAGGGATCTCTGGAAACACCATATATTTT. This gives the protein CASSKGISGNTIYF.

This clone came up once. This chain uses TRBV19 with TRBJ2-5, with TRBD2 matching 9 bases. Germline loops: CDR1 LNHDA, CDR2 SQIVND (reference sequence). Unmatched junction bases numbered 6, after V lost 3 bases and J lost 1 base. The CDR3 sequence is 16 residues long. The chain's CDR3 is CASSITASGIQETQYF. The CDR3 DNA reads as TGTGCCAGTAGTATTACGGCTAGCGGGATCCAAGAGACCCAGTACTTC.

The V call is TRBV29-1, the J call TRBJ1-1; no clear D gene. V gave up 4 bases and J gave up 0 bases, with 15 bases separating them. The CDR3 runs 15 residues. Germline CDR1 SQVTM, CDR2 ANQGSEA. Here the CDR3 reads CSVGTDRMMNTEAFF. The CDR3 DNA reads TGCAGCGTTGGGACCGATAGAATGATGAACACTGAAGCTTTCTTT.

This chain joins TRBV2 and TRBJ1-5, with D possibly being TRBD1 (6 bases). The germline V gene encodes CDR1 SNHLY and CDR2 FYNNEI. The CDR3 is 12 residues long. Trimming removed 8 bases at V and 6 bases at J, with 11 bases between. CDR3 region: CASQRGAQPQHF. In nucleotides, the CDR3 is TGTGCCAGCCAGAGGGGGGCTCAGCCCCAGCATTTT. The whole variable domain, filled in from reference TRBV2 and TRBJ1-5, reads EPEVTQTPSHQVTQMGQEVILRCVPISNHLYFYWYRQILGQKVEFLVSFYNNEISEKSEIFDDQFSVERPDGSNFTLKIRSTKLEDSAMYFCASQRGAQPQHFGDGTRLSIL.

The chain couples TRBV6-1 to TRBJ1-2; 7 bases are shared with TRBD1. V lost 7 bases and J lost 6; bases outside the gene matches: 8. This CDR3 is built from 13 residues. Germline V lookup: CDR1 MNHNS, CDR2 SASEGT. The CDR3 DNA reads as TGTGCCAGCATTCTCGACAGGGCACATGGCTACACCTTC. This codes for CASILDRAHGYTF.

Written as DNA, the CDR3 is TGTGCCAGCAGCAGGATAGGGGAGCAGTTCTTC. It yields the protein CASSRIGEQFF. V usage is TRBV5-6 and J usage is TRBJ2-1; D gene ambiguous. This CDR3 comprises 11 residues. V dropped 4 bases and J dropped 10 bases, with 9 bases sitting between them. Germline V lookup: CDR1 SGHDT, CDR2 YYEEEE.

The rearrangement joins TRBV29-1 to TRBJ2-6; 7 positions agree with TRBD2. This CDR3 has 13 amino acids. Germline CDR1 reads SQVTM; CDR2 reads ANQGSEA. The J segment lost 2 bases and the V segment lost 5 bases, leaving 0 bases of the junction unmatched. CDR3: CSVRGAGANVLTF. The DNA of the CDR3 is TGCAGCGTTCGGGGGGCTGGGGCCAACGTCCTGACTTTC.

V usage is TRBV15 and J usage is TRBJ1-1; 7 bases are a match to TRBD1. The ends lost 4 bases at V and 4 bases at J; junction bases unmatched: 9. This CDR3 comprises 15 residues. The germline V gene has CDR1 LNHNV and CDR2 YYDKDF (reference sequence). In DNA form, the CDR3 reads TGTGCCACCAGCATGACAGGGAGGTTGGGCACTGAAGCTTTCTTT. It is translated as CATSMTGRLGTEAFF.

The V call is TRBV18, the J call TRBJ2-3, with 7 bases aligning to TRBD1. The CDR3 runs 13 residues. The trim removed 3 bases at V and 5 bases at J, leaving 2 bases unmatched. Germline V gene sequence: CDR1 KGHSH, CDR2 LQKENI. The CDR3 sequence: CASSPTGKDTQYF. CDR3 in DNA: TGTGCCAGCTCACCGACAGGGAAAGATACGCAGTATTTT.

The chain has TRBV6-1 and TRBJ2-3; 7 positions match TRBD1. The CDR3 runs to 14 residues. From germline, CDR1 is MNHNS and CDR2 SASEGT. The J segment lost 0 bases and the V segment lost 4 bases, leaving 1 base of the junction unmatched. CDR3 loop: CASSGQGSTDTQYF. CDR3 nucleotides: TGTGCCAGCAGTGGACAGGGTAGCACAGATACGCAGTATTTT.

CDR3 DNA: TGCGCCAGCAGCGAAAGACAGGGGGCTTACGGAAACACCATATATTTT. Its translation: CASSERQGAYGNTIYF. The rearrangement uses TRBV5-1 and TRBJ1-3, with 10 bases aligning to TRBD1. CDR1 is SGHRS, CDR2 YFSETQ, per germline. With 4 bases clipped from V and 4 bases from J, the junction kept 8 bases outside the gene matches. The CDR3 sequence is 16 residues long.

The DNA for the CDR3 is TGTGCCAGCAGCTCCCTCCCTAGACTGTCCACAGATACGCAGTATTTT. It encodes CASSSLPRLSTDTQYF. This chain connects TRBV5-4 to TRBJ2-3; D is ambiguous. V was cut by 3 bases and J by 2 bases, with 16 bases left in between. Germline lookup yields CDR1 SGHNT and CDR2 YYREEE (reference sequence). This CDR3 spans 16 amino acids.

CDR3 in DNA: TGTGCCACCGGGACTAGCGTCGATACGCAGTATTTT. Its translation: CATGTSVDTQYF. The chain combines TRBV19 with TRBJ2-3; 10 bases fit TRBD2. Germline CDR1 reads LNHDA; CDR2 reads SQIVND (reference sequence). The CDR3 extends over 12 amino acids. The V and J ends lost 10 bases and 6 bases, in that order; junction bases with no gene match: 4.